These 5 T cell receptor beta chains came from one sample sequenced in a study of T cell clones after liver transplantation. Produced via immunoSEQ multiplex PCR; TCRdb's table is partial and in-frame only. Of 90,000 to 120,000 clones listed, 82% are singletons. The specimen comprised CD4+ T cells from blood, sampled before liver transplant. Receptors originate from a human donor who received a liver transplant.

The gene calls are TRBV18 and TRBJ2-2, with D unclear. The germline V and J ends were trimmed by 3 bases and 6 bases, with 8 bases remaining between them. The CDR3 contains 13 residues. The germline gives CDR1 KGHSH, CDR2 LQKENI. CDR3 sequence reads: CASSPLPAGELFF. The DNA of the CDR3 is TGTGCCAGCTCACCTTTACCGGCCGGGGAGCTGTTTTTT.

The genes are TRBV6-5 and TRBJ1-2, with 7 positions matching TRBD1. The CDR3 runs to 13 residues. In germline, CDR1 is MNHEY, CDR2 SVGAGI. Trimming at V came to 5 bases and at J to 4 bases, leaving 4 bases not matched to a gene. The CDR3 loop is CASSPGGGYGYTF. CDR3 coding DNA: TGTGCCAGCAGTCCAGGGGGAGGCTATGGCTACACCTTC.

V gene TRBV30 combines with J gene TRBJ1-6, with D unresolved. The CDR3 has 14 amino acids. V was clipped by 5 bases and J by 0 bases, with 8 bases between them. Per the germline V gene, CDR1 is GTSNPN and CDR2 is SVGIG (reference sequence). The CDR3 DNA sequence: TGTGCCTGGGGGAGGAGCTCCTATAATTCACCCCTCCACTTT. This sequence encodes CAWGRSSYNSPLHF.

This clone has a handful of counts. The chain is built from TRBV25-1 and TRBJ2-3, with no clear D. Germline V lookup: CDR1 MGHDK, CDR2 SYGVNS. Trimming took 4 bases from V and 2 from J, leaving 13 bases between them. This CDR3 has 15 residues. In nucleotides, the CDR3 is TGTGCCAGCAGTGGGAAACGACTCTCCACAGATACGCAGTATTTT. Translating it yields CASSGKRLSTDTQYF.

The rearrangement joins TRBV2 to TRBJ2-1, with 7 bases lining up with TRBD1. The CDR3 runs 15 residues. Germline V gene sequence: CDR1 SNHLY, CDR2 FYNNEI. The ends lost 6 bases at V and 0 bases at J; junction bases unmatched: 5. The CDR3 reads CASRPDRSSYNEQFF. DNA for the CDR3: TGTGCCAGCAGACCGGACAGGAGCTCCTACAATGAGCAGTTCTTC.